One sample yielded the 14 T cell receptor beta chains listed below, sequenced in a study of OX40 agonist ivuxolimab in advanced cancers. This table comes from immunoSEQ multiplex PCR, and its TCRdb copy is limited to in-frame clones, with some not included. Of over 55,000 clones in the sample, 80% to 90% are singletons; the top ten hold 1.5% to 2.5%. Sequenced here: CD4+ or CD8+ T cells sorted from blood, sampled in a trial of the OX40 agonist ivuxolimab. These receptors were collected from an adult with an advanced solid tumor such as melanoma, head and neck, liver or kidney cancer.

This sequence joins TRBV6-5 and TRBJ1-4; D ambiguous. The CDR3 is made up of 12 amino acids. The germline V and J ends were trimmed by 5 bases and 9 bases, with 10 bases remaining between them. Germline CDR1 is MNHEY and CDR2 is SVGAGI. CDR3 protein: CASSTDAQKLFF. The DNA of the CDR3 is TGTGCCAGCAGTACCGATGCTCAAAAACTGTTTTTT.

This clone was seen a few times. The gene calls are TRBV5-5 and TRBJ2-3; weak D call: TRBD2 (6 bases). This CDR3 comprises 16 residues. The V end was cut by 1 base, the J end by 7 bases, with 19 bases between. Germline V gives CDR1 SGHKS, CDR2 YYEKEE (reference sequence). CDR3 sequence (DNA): TGTGCCAGCAGCTTGTCAACGGGAGTTTCGTTTTATACGCAGTATTTT. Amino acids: CASSLSTGVSFYTQYF.

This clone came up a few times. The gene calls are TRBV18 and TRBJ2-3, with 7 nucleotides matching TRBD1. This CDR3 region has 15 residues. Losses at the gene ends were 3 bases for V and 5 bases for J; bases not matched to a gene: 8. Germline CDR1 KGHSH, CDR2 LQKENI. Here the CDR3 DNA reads TGTGCCAGCTCACCCCGGGGACAGCAGGGAGATACGCAGTATTTT. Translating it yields CASSPRGQQGDTQYF.

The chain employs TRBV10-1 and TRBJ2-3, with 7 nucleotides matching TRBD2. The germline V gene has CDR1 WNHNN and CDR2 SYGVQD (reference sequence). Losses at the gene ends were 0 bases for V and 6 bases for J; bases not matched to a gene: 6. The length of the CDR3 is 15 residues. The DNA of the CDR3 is TGCGCCAGCAGTGAGTCGGCTGGACTAGGCGATACGCAGTATTTT. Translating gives CASSESAGLGDTQYF.

The CDR3 is CASSHAFRTGEGTEAFF. The CDR3, as DNA: TGTGCCAGCAGCCATGCTTTTCGGACAGGGGAAGGCACTGAAGCTTTCTTT. The V call is TRBV2, the J call TRBJ1-1; TRBD1 matches 9 bases. CDR3 length: 17 residues. The V gene's germline CDR1 is SNHLY and CDR2 FYNNEI. V dropped 6 bases and J dropped 4; count of bases not matched to a gene: 15.

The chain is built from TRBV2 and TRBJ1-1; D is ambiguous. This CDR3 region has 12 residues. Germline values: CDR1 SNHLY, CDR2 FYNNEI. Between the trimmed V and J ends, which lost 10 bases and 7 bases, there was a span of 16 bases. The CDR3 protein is CANLGNRGEAFF. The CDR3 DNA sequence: TGTGCCAACCTCGGTAACAGAGGTGAAGCTTTCTTT.

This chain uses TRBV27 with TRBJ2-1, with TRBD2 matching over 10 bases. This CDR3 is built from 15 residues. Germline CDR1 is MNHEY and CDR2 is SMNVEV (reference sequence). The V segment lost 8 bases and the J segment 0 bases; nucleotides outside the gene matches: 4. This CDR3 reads CASGSGRSSYNEQFF. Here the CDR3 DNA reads TGTGCCAGCGGTAGCGGGAGGAGCTCCTACAATGAGCAGTTCTTC.

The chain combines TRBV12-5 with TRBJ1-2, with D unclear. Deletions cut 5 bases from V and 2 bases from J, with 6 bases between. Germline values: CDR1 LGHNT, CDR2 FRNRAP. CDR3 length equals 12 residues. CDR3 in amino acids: CASGAGNYGYTF. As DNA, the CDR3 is TGTGCTAGTGGTGCCGGGAACTATGGCTACACCTTC.

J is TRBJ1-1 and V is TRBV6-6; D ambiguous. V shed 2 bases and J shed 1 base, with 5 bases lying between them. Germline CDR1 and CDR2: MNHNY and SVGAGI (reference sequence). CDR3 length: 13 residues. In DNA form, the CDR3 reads TGTGCCAGCAGTTACGAAAGGAACACTGAAGCTTTCTTT. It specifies CASSYERNTEAFF.

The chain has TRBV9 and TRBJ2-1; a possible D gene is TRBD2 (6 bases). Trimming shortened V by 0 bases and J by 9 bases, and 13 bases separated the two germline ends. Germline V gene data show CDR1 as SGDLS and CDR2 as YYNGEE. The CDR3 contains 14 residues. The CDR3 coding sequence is TGTGCCAGCAGCGTAGAACTAGCCTTCGGTGAGCAGTTCTTC. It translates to CASSVELAFGEQFF.

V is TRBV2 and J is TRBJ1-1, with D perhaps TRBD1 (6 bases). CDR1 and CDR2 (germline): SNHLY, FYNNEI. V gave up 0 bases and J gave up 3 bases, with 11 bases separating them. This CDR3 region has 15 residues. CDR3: CASSEAVQGDTEAFF. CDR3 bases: TGTGCCAGCAGTGAAGCGGTACAGGGAGACACTGAAGCTTTCTTT.

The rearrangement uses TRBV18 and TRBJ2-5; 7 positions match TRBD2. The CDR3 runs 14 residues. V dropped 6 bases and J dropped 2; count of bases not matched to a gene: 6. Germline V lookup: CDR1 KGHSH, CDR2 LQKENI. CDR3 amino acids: CASSPGLVQETQYF. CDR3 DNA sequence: TGTGCCAGCTCCCCCGGACTAGTACAAGAGACCCAGTACTTC.

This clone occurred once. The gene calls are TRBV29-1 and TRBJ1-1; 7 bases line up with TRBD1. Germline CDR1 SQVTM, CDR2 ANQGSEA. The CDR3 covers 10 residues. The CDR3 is CRTGVSEAFF. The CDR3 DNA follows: TGCAGAACAGGGGTCTCTGAAGCTTTCTTT.

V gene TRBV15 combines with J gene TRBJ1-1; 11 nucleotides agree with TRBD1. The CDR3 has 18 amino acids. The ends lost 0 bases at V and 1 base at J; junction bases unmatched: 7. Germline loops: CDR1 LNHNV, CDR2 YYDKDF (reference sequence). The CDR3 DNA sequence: TGTGCCACCAGCAGAGATTTACCCGGACAGGGGGCGAACACTGAAGCTTTCTTT. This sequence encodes CATSRDLPGQGANTEAFF.